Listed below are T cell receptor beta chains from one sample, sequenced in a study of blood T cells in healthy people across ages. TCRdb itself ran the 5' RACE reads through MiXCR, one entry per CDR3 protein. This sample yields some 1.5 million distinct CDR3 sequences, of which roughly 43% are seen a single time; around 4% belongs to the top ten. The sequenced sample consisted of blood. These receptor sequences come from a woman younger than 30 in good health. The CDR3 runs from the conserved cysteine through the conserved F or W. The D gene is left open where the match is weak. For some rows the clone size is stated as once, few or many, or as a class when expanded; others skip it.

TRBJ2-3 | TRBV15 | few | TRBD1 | TGTGCCACCAGCAGCTTACGACCAGGGGGAGATACGCAGTATTTT | CATSSLRPGGDTQYF
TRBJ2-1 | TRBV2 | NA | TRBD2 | TGTGCCAGCAATCCACTAGCGGGAGGGCCGGGTGAGCAGTTCTTC | CASNPLAGGPGEQFF
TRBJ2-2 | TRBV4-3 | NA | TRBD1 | TGCGCCAGCAGCCAAGGACAGGGTTTAATAACCGGGGAGCTGTTTTTT | CASSQGQGLITGELFF
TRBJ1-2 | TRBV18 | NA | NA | TGTGCCAGCTCACCACTCCTAGACAGTTTCCGCTACACCTTC | CASSPLLDSFRYTF
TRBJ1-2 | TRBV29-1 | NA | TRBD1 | TGCAGCGTCGACGACAGGGGGGGCGGCTACACCTTC | CSVDDRGGGYTF
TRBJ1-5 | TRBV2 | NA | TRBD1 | TGTGCCAGCAGTGGAGAAGGGGGCGAAGAACAGCCCCAGCATTTT | CASSGEGGEEQPQHF
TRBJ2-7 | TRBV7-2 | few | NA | TGTGCCAGCAGCCCCCACCCCTTTTACGAGCAGTACTTC | CASSPHPFYEQYF
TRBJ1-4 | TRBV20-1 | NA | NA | TGCAGTGCGTGGGACTCAACTAATGAAAAACTGTTTTTT | CSAWDSTNEKLFF
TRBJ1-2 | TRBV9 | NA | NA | TGTGCCAGCAGCGTCTTGTCAGAAAACTATGGCTACACCTTC | CASSVLSENYGYTF
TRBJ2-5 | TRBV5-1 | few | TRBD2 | TGCGCCAGCAGCCCAATCCCGGGAGGAGGAGAGACCCAGTACTTC | CASSPIPGGGETQYF
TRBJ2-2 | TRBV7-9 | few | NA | TGTGCCAGCAGCCCTTTTGCGAGCACCGGGGAGCTGTTTTTT | CASSPFASTGELFF
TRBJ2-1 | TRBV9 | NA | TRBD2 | TGTGCCAGCAGCGTAATGGGGACTAGCGGGGAGCAGTTCTTC | CASSVMGTSGEQFF
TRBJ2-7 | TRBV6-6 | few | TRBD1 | TGTGCCAGCAGTCTAAGTCACAGGGGAAGGAGTTACGAGCAGTACTTC | CASSLSHRGRSYEQYF
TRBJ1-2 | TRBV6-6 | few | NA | TGTGCCAGCAGTTACTACGCCACTGAAAACTATGGCTACACCTTC | CASSYYATENYGYTF
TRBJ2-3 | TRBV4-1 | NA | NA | TGCGCCAGCAGCCCCTCGGGTAGCGGTATCCGATGGGATACGCAGTATTTT | CASSPSGSGIRWDTQYF
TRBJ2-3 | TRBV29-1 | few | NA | TGCAGCGTTGGAGGGGGGGTATTCACAGATACGCAGTATTTT | CSVGGGVFTDTQYF
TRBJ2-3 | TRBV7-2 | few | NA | TGTGCCAGCAGCTATTATAAAAACACAGATACGCAGTATTTT | CASSYYKNTDTQYF
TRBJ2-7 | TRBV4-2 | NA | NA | TGTGCCAGCAGCCAAGTATCTCGTCGGACCTACGACTACGAGCAGTACTTC | CASSQVSRRTYDYEQYF